The T cell receptor (beta chain) described here comes from a study of T cell repertoires in cytomegalovirus infection. About the study: In the study, CMV epitopes included recently identified HLA-C-restricted and well-studied HLA-B-restricted ones. General study points: In two of eight donors, the top clonotype was HLA-C-restricted CMV-specific.

This clonotype has more than one count but fewer than ten. The target antigen is unknown. TCRdb ran MiXCR on the reads and lists one entry per CDR3 protein. Counted here are about 27,000 distinct CDR3 sequences, around 19% occurring once; the ten biggest clones make up about four fifths. The CDR3 extends over 16 amino acids. The germline V and J ends were trimmed by 5 bases and 3 bases, with 18 bases remaining between them. Germline-derived CDR1 and CDR2 are SGHNT and YENEEA. The V and J genes are TRBV11-3 and TRBJ2-3; D remains unclear. This sample comprised CD8+ T cells from cultured PBMCs, obtained from culture after CMV antigen stimulation. The sequence was collected from a human donor in good health (CMV status not recorded). Some clones in this sample may be carry-over from other donors' samples. The CDR3 reads CASSPNSAKNTDTQYF. In DNA form, the CDR3 reads TGTGCCAGCAGCCCCAACTCGGCGAAGAATACAGATACGCAGTATTTT.